The TCR beta chain under discussion was sequenced for a study of T cells expressing NK-cell markers. Germline CDR1 DFQATT, CDR2 SNEGSKA (reference sequence). CDR3 length equals 21 residues. Following a re-call of the 5' RACE reads, TCRdb has one entry per CDR3 protein and lacks DNA. In total, the table holds approximately 550,000 distinct CDR3 sequences. The source is a man aged 18 to 29 in good health. The chain links TRBV20-1 to TRBJ2-1; the TRBD2 assignment by TCRdb is unverifiable without DNA. Sequenced: blood T cells: a sorted CD56 or NKG2C T cell subset, CD4+ or CD8+ T cells, or bulk PBMC T cells (not recorded which). CDR3 residues: CSARKDGLAGGPPPPYNEQFF.